Each of the 17 T cell receptor beta chains below was sequenced from the same sample in a study of shared clonotypes between healthy human individuals. Clones were sequenced by immunoSEQ multiplex PCR, and TCRdb holds only the in-frame ones, with some missing. The sample lists over 2,000,000 clones; roughly 93% were seen once. Terminally differentiated effector memory CD45RA+ cells were excluded by CCR7 positive selection of CD45RO-negative cells. The sample was naive CD8+ T cells from PBMCs. These receptors came from a young man in good health. Some clones in this sample may be carry-over from other donors' samples.

The CDR3 sequence: CASSEYGQGGEKLFF. The CDR3 region has the DNA TGTGCCAGCAGTGAATATGGGCAGGGGGGGGAAAAACTGTTTTTT. The V gene is TRBV25-1, the J gene TRBJ1-4; 7 positions match TRBD1. In germline, CDR1 is MGHDK, CDR2 SYGVNS. V lost 0 bases to trimming and J lost 8 bases; unmatched junction nucleotides: 6. There are 15 residues in the CDR3.

Note on this clone: The same CDR3 is also encoded by other DNA sequences in this sample. The chain recombines TRBV6-6 with TRBJ1-1; 7 bases line up with TRBD1. Germline assignment: CDR1 MNHNY and CDR2 SVGAGI (reference sequence). The CDR3 runs 15 residues. J lost 1 base, V lost 0 bases, and 2 bases had no gene match. The CDR3 loop reads CASSYSRTGNTEAFF. Written as DNA, the CDR3 is TGTGCCAGCAGTTACTCCCGGACAGGGAACACTGAAGCTTTCTTT.

For this clone: Within the sample, other DNA sequences also encode this same CDR3. The chain carries TRBV27 and TRBJ2-1, with no clear D. Germline V CDR1 and CDR2: MNHEY, SMNVEV (reference sequence). The length of the CDR3 is 11 residues. Between the trimmed V and J ends, which lost 2 bases and 8 bases, there was a span of 4 bases. CDR3 amino acids: CASSLGHEQFF. The CDR3 DNA follows: TGTGCCAGCAGTTTAGGCCATGAGCAGTTCTTC.

The V call is TRBV19, the J call TRBJ1-4; the D gene is possibly TRBD1 (6 bases). This CDR3 has 13 residues. Between the trimmed V and J ends, which lost 5 bases and 11 bases, there was a span of 15 bases. The germline gives CDR1 LNHDA, CDR2 SQIVND (reference sequence). The CDR3 DNA sequence: TGTGCCAGTAGTTTGCAGGACAGTCGTAAACTGTTTTTT. This gives the protein CASSLQDSRKLFF. Full variable domain (rest looked up from reference TRBV19 and TRBJ1-4): DGGITQSPKYLFRKEGQNVTLSCEQNLNHDAMYWYRQDPGQGLRLIYYSQIVNDFQKGDIAEGYSVSREKKESFPLTVTSAQKNPTAFYLCASSLQDSRKLFFGSGTQLSVL.

V usage is TRBV28 and J usage is TRBJ1-5; D unresolved. The germline CDR1 and CDR2 sequences are MDHEN and SYDVKM. The V end lost 3 bases, the J end lost 6 bases, and 18 bases lay between the germline ends. The CDR3 length is 16 residues. The CDR3: CASSLIQRSLIQPQHF. The CDR3 region has the DNA TGTGCCAGCAGTTTGATACAACGGAGCCTAATTCAGCCCCAGCATTTT.

The DNA for the CDR3 is TGTGCCAGCAGTTTATTAGGGGCGGGAGACTACAATGAGCAGTTCTTC. Amino acid sequence: CASSLLGAGDYNEQFF. The chain uses TRBV27 and TRBJ2-1; 7 bases match TRBD2. The CDR3 spans 16 residues. Per the germline V gene, CDR1 is MNHEY and CDR2 is SMNVEV (reference sequence). V was pared by 1 base and J by 3 bases, with 6 bases of the junction left unmatched.

The chain employs TRBV12-5 and TRBJ2-1; D unclear. Germline CDR1 is LGHNT and CDR2 is FRNRAP. The length of the CDR3 is 16 residues. With 0 bases removed from V and 0 bases from J, the gap between germline ends came to 9 bases. CDR3 nucleotides: TGTGCTAGTGGTTTGGTCACTGGAAGCTCCTACAATGAGCAGTTCTTC. Encoded protein: CASGLVTGSSYNEQFF.

The chain recombines TRBV5-1 with TRBJ1-1, with D perhaps matching TRBD1 (6 bases). In germline, CDR1 is SGHRS, CDR2 YFSETQ. This CDR3 spans 14 amino acids. Trimming shortened V by 6 bases and J by 3 bases, and 15 bases separated the two germline ends. The DNA of the CDR3 is TGCGCCAGCAAAGATGGGACAATGGACACTGAAGCTTTCTTT. Its protein is CASKDGTMDTEAFF. The entire variable domain, with the rest obtained from reference TRBV5-1 and TRBJ1-1, is as follows: KAGVTQTPRYLIKTRGQQVTLSCSPISGHRSVSWYQQTPGQGLQFLFEYFSETQRNKGNFPGRFSGRQFSNSRSEMNVSTLELGDSALYLCASKDGTMDTEAFFGQGTRLTVV.

The chain is built from TRBV6-5 and TRBJ2-7; D is ambiguous. The V and J ends lost 8 bases and 0 bases respectively, with 14 bases between them. Germline values: CDR1 MNHEY, CDR2 SVGAGI. This CDR3 is 14 amino acids long. In nucleotides, the CDR3 is TGTGCCAGCTGGATAGCACCCACCTCCTACGAGCAGTACTTC. This gives the protein CASWIAPTSYEQYF.

This clone was seen a single time. The J gene is TRBJ1-4, the V gene TRBV9; D possibly corresponds to TRBD1 (6 bases). V dropped 0 bases and J dropped 4 bases, with 10 bases sitting between them. Germline CDR1 reads SGDLS; CDR2 reads YYNGEE. The CDR3 is 15 amino acids. The CDR3 is CASSVDGGGNEKLFF. For the CDR3, the DNA is TGTGCCAGCAGCGTAGATGGAGGGGGTAATGAAAAACTGTTTTTT. The full variable domain, rest sourced from reference TRBV9 and TRBJ1-4, is DSGVTQTPKHLITATGQRVTLRCSPRSGDLSVYWYQQSLDQGLQFLIQYYNGEERAKGNILERFSAQQFPDLHSELNLSSLELGDSALYFCASSVDGGGNEKLFFGSGTQLSVL.

Remarks on this clone: In the same sample, other DNA sequences code for this CDR3. The chain carries TRBV9 and TRBJ1-2, with TRBD1 matching 11 bases. The CDR3 loop spans 14 amino acids. Germline loops: CDR1 SGDLS, CDR2 YYNGEE. Trimming took 3 bases from V and 5 from J; bases not matched to a gene: 3. CDR3 DNA sequence: TGTGCCAGCAGCGCGGGACAGGGGGGGTATGGCTACACCTTC. Its translation is CASSAGQGGYGYTF.

This rearrangement joins TRBV9 to TRBJ1-4, with a weak D call TRBD1 (5 bases). Per germline, CDR1 SGDLS and CDR2 YYNGEE. The V end was cut by 0 bases, the J end by 4 bases, with 10 bases between. The CDR3 is made up of 15 amino acids. The CDR3: CASSVGGQDNEKLFF. CDR3 bases: TGTGCCAGCAGCGTAGGGGGCCAGGATAATGAAAAACTGTTTTTT.

J is TRBJ2-7 and V is TRBV11-2; D tentatively reads TRBD1 or TRBD2 (5 bases each). Trimming left V 5 bases short and J 2 bases short, with 19 bases between. This CDR3 is built from 16 residues. The V gene's germline CDR1 is SGHAT and CDR2 FQNNGV. In DNA, the CDR3 is TGTGCCAGCAGCCCGAGGTTCAGGGACCAGACCTACGAGCAGTACTTC. This gives the protein CASSPRFRDQTYEQYF.

The chain is built from TRBV7-9 and TRBJ2-5; possible D gene TRBD2, 6 bases. Trimming removed 5 bases at V and 5 bases at J, with 15 bases between. The CDR3 runs to 14 residues. Germline assignment: CDR1 SEHNR and CDR2 FQNEAQ (reference sequence). The CDR3 nucleotides are TGTGCCAGCAGCCTAAGACTAGACCCCGAGACCCAGTACTTC. Its translation is CASSLRLDPETQYF.

This chain joins TRBV5-6 and TRBJ2-5, with 7 bases aligning to TRBD1. Germline-derived CDR1 and CDR2 are SGHDT and YYEEEE. The ends lost 0 bases at V and 5 bases at J; junction bases unmatched: 13. The CDR3 extends over 17 amino acids. The CDR3 sequence is CASSLGGTAYFEETQYF. The CDR3 DNA follows: TGTGCCAGCAGCTTGGGGGGGACAGCCTACTTCGAGGAGACCCAGTACTTC. The variable domain in full, completed from reference TRBV5-6 and TRBJ2-5, reads DAGVTQSPTHLIKTRGQQVTLRCSPKSGHDTVSWYQQALGQGPQFIFQYYEEEERQRGNFPDRFSGHQFPNYSSELNVNALLLGDSALYLCASSLGGTAYFEETQYFGPGTRLLVL.

The rearrangement links TRBV21-1 to TRBJ1-2; the D segment call TRBD1 is taken from the table without a DNA check. TRBV21-1 is deemed a pseudogene. The CDR3 extends over 14 amino acids. This chain's CDR3 is CASSKETGSGGYTF. CDR3 nucleotides: TGTGCCAGCAGCAAAGAGACAGGGTCCGGTGGCTACACCTTC.

The CDR3 sequence: CASSQAWTSNQPQHF. The CDR3 DNA reads as TGCGCCAGCAGCCAAGCATGGACTAGCAATCAGCCCCAGCATTTT. This rearrangement joins TRBV4-1 to TRBJ1-5, with D uncertain. The ends were cut back, 1 base at V and 0 bases at J, with 7 bases in the middle. Germline CDR1 MGHRA, CDR2 YSYEKL. This CDR3 is built from 15 residues.